The 16 T cell receptor beta chains below were found in one sample sequenced in a study of blood T cell repertoires in COVID-19. Only in-frame clones appear in the TCRdb table, and some are missing; sequencing was by immunoSEQ multiplex PCR. The sample lists about 94,000 clones; roughly 91% were seen once. Sequenced: peripheral blood. These TCRs come from a woman over 75 with acute or convalescent COVID-19.

This sequence joins TRBV6-4 and TRBJ2-2; TRBD1 matches at 8 bases. The germline gives CDR1 MRHNA, CDR2 SNTAGT. Trimming removed 5 bases from V and 3 bases from J; junction bases left unmatched: 8. This CDR3 region has 16 residues. This CDR3 is CASSKTGGYYTGELFF. Here the CDR3 DNA reads TGTGCCAGCAGTAAAACAGGGGGATACTACACCGGGGAGCTGTTTTTT.

This clone was seen a single time. This rearrangement joins TRBV27 to TRBJ2-1; 7 nucleotides line up with TRBD2. Germline trimming cut 2 bases from V and 1 base from J; bases unmatched to any gene: 5. The CDR3 is made up of 16 amino acids. From germline, CDR1 is MNHEY and CDR2 SMNVEV (reference sequence). The CDR3 bases are TGTGCCAGCAGTTTAAGACTAGCCGGGTCCTACAATGAGCAGTTCTTC. It specifies CASSLRLAGSYNEQFF.

This clone was seen more than once but under ten times. This CDR3 reads CTVGSGNTIYF. The DNA for the CDR3 is TGCACCGTCGGTTCTGGAAACACCATATATTTT. This chain connects TRBV29-1 to TRBJ1-3; D is unclear. The CDR3 length is 11 residues. Per the germline V gene, CDR1 is SQVTM and CDR2 is ANQGSEA.

The rearrangement uses TRBV2 and TRBJ1-1, with 7 bases fitting TRBD1. The CDR3 is 14 amino acids. The junction had 3 bases not matched to a gene; V was cut back by 4 bases and J by 1 base. The germline CDR1 and CDR2 sequences are SNHLY and FYNNEI. The CDR3 nucleotides are TGTGCCAGCAGTGGGGGACAGCCGAACACTGAAGCTTTCTTT. Its translation is CASSGGQPNTEAFF.

The genes are TRBV2 and TRBJ2-1; 8 bases are shared with TRBD2. Germline values: CDR1 SNHLY, CDR2 FYNNEI. The CDR3 totals 12 residues. The ends lost 2 bases at V and 15 bases at J; junction bases unmatched: 6. In DNA, the CDR3 is TGTGCCAGCAGTGAATCGGGGGGGGCCACGTTCTTC. Translated, it gives CASSESGGATFF.

This chain uses TRBV27 with TRBJ1-5; 10 bases are shared with TRBD1. CDR1 is MNHEY and CDR2 is SMNVEV in the germline V gene (reference sequence). V shed 3 bases and J 9 bases; nucleotides not matched to a gene: 14. The CDR3 consists of 17 residues. For the CDR3, the DNA is TGTGCCAGCAGTTTGTACGGGACAGGGGCCCTCAATACGCCCCAGCATTTT. This sequence encodes CASSLYGTGALNTPQHF.

Only one count was recorded for this clone. This chain connects TRBV30 to TRBJ1-3; 7 nucleotides align to TRBD1. Germline V gene sequence: CDR1 GTSNPN, CDR2 SVGIG (reference sequence). The CDR3 sequence is 15 residues long. Trimming at V came to 3 bases and at J to 2 bases, leaving 7 bases not matched to a gene. In DNA, the CDR3 is TGTGCCTGGAGAGCTGAGCAGGGGGCTGGAAACACCATATATTTT. Translated, it gives CAWRAEQGAGNTIYF.

This sequence joins TRBV10-3 and TRBJ1-2; 11 bases fit TRBD1. CDR1 ENHRY and CDR2 SYGVKD come from the germline V gene. Trimming cost V 2 bases and J 5 bases; bases outside gene matches: 7. There are 16 residues in the CDR3. The CDR3 DNA is TGTGCCATCAGTGAGAACCCGGGACAGGGGGGATATGGCTACACCTTC. This gives the protein CAISENPGQGGYGYTF.

This clone came up a few times. The J gene is TRBJ1-2, the V gene TRBV5-1; tentative D call: TRBD1 (5 bases). The CDR3 has 13 amino acids. Trimming removed 2 bases from V and 2 bases from J, with 7 bases in between. Germline V CDR1 and CDR2: SGHRS, YFSETQ. DNA for the CDR3: TGCGCCAGCAGCTTCGGGGGGAACTATGGCTACACCTTC. The encoded protein is CASSFGGNYGYTF.

This chain links TRBV10-3 with TRBJ2-7, with D maybe TRBD2 (5 bases). Trimming cost V 0 bases and J 6 bases, with 15 bases left between them. The CDR3 has 15 residues. The germline gives CDR1 ENHRY, CDR2 SYGVKD. The CDR3 loop reads CAISESPSGDSEQYF. The DNA for the CDR3 is TGTGCCATCAGTGAGTCTCCGAGCGGCGACTCCGAGCAGTACTTC.

The rearrangement joins TRBV20-1 to TRBJ2-1, with D maybe TRBD1 (6 bases). The CDR3 is made up of 11 amino acids. The germline V gene has CDR1 DFQATT and CDR2 SNEGSKA (reference sequence). CDR3 protein: CGGWVYNEQFF. CDR3 nucleotides: TGCGGGGGCTGGGTATACAATGAGCAGTTCTTC.

This clone was detected only once. The gene calls are TRBV12-3 or TRBV12-4 and TRBJ1-2; perhaps TRBD1 as D (6 bases). This CDR3 is built from 13 residues. The V end lost 6 bases, the J end lost 8 bases, and 16 bases lay between the germline ends. The CDR3 sequence is CASRLQGWVGYTF. The CDR3 bases are TGTGCCAGCAGACTACAGGGTTGGGTCGGCTACACCTTC.

CDR3: CASRGGHGYTF. CDR3 nucleotides: TGTGCCAGCAGGGGAGGGCATGGCTACACCTTC. The J gene is TRBJ1-2, the V gene TRBV5-6; D ambiguous. Germline V lookup: CDR1 SGHDT, CDR2 YYEEEE. CDR3 length equals 11 residues. V lost 5 bases and J lost 6, with 8 bases in between. Filled out from reference TRBV5-6 and TRBJ1-2, the complete variable domain reads DAGVTQSPTHLIKTRGQQVTLRCSPKSGHDTVSWYQQALGQGPQFIFQYYEEEERQRGNFPDRFSGHQFPNYSSELNVNALLLGDSALYLCASRGGHGYTFGSGTRLTVV.

V is TRBV6-2 or TRBV6-3 and J is TRBJ1-1; 11 positions agree with TRBD1. Germline V gene sequence: CDR1 MNHEY, CDR2 SVGEGT. V shed 4 bases, J shed 7 bases, and the junction held 11 bases outside the gene matches. The CDR3 covers 16 residues. The CDR3 DNA follows: TGTGCCAGCAGTTTCGGACAGGGGGCGAATATTGATGAAGCTTTCTTT. Translation gives CASSFGQGANIDEAFF.

The V and J genes are TRBV7-2 and TRBJ1-5; no reliable D call. This CDR3 has 15 amino acids. Between the trimmed V and J ends, which lost 1 base and 2 bases, there was a span of 9 bases. Germline CDR1 and CDR2: SGHTA and FQGNSA. The CDR3: CASSLVEAGNQPQHF. The DNA for the CDR3 is TGTGCCAGCAGCTTAGTGGAAGCGGGCAATCAGCCCCAGCATTTT.

V usage is TRBV2 and J usage is TRBJ1-2, with 12 nucleotides matching TRBD1. Germline CDR1 SNHLY, CDR2 FYNNEI. This CDR3 contains 17 residues. Trimming took 6 bases from V and 6 from J; bases not matched to a gene: 14. CDR3 sequence: CASRNTNSGTGGHGYTF. CDR3 sequence (DNA): TGTGCCAGCAGAAACACGAATTCCGGGACAGGGGGCCATGGCTACACCTTC. The whole variable domain, remainder taken from reference TRBV2 and TRBJ1-2, is EPEVTQTPSHQVTQMGQEVILRCVPISNHLYFYWYRQILGQKVEFLVSFYNNEISEKSEIFDDQFSVERPDGSNFTLKIRSTKLEDSAMYFCASRNTNSGTGGHGYTFGSGTRLTVV.